The 11 T cell receptor beta chains listed next were all sequenced from one sample in a study of graft-versus-host responses after intestinal transplantation (dated by TCRdb to the early 2020s). Receptors were amplified or captured by the immunoSEQ multiplex PCR assay. The immuneACCESS repertoire file appears here via TCRdb, limited to in-frame rearrangements. These files lack a portion of the clones; in checked studies, under half of the deficit traces to unresolved V genes, and the cause of the others is not known. This sample comprises 7,500 to 10,000 clones, around four fifths of them detected only once. The ten largest clones represent roughly a quarter of the sample. Intraepithelial and lamina propria lymphocytes were isolated from graft specimens using dithiothreitol, EDTA incubations and collagenase D digestion. The starting material was ileum tissue, obtained 527 days after intestinal transplant. These receptor sequences come from a human patient who received an intestinal transplant, so some T cells may come from the graft donor.

V and J are TRBV5-1 and TRBJ2-7; either TRBD1 or TRBD2 may supply D (5 bases each). This CDR3 region has 14 residues. Germline lookup yields CDR1 SGHRS and CDR2 YFSETQ. V lost 0 bases, J lost 4 bases, and 11 bases lay in between. CDR3 sequence: CASSLEMGPYEQYF. In DNA, the CDR3 is TGCGCCAGCAGCTTGGAAATGGGACCTTACGAGCAGTACTTC.

This chain uses TRBV2 with TRBJ2-7; D might be TRBD1 or TRBD2, each matching 6 bases. The CDR3 sequence is 15 residues long. V was clipped by 4 bases and J by 3 bases, with 16 bases between them. CDR1 and CDR2 from the germline V gene are SNHLY and FYNNEI. This CDR3 reads CASSVRGVVYYEQYF. In nucleotides, the CDR3 is TGTGCCAGCAGTGTAAGGGGGGTAGTCTACTACGAGCAGTACTTC.

This rearrangement joins TRBV7-8 to TRBJ2-7; TRBD2 agrees at 8 bases. The CDR3 spans 15 residues. V lost 4 bases, J lost 0 bases, and 5 bases stayed unmatched. The germline V gene encodes CDR1 SGHVS and CDR2 FQNEAQ. The CDR3: CASSSLAGGSYEQYF. The CDR3 nucleotides are TGTGCCAGCAGCTCCCTCGCGGGGGGCTCCTACGAGCAGTACTTC. Combining the CDR3 with reference TRBV7-8 and TRBJ2-7 gives the whole variable domain GAGVSQSPRYKVAKRGQDVALRCDPISGHVSLFWYQQALGQGPEFLTYFQNEAQLDKSGLPSDRFFAERPEGSVSTLKIQRTQQEDSAVYLCASSSLAGGSYEQYFGPGTRLTVT.

The V and J genes are TRBV10-2 and TRBJ2-7; no definite D call. The CDR3 totals 11 residues. Trimming left V 7 bases short and J 6 bases short, with 10 bases between. Germline values: CDR1 WSHSY, CDR2 SAAADI. The CDR3, as DNA: TGCGCCAGCATTTCTGGTAGCGAGCAGTACTTC. Translated, it gives CASISGSEQYF.

This chain uses TRBV9 with TRBJ2-1; TRBD2 agrees at 13 bases. The J segment lost 8 bases and the V segment lost 3 bases, leaving 2 bases of the junction unmatched. Germline CDR1 and CDR2: SGDLS and YYNGEE. The CDR3 totals 14 residues. The CDR3 loop reads CASSGTSGRYEQFF. The CDR3 DNA sequence: TGTGCCAGCAGCGGGACTAGCGGGAGATATGAGCAGTTCTTC. Using reference TRBV9 and TRBJ2-1 for the parts outside the CDR3, the full variable domain is DSGVTQTPKHLITATGQRVTLRCSPRSGDLSVYWYQQSLDQGLQFLIQYYNGEERAKGNILERFSAQQFPDLHSELNLSSLELGDSALYFCASSGTSGRYEQFFGPGTRLTVL.

V gene TRBV10-3 combines with J gene TRBJ1-2; the D is unclear. Trimming took 2 bases from V and 4 from J, leaving 11 bases between them. This CDR3 is built from 14 residues. Germline loops: CDR1 ENHRY, CDR2 SYGVKD. The CDR3 spells CAISEPGEFYGYTF. The CDR3 nucleotides are TGTGCCATCAGTGAGCCCGGGGAATTCTATGGCTACACCTTC.

The chain is built from TRBV6-5 and TRBJ2-7; no clear D. Germline loops: CDR1 MNHEY, CDR2 SVGAGI. Trimming left V 2 bases short and J 7 bases short, with 9 bases between. This CDR3 contains 12 residues. The CDR3 bases are TGTGCCAGCAGTTACCTCCCCGGGGAGCAGTACTTC. This sequence encodes CASSYLPGEQYF.

This clone has just a few counts. The V call is TRBV5-1, the J call TRBJ2-3; possible D gene TRBD1, 6 bases. Germline values: CDR1 SGHRS, CDR2 YFSETQ. This CDR3 has 14 residues. Trimming removed 0 bases from V and 1 base from J, with 6 bases in between. CDR3 bases: TGCGCCAGCAGCTTGGAGGGGGGCACAGATACGCAGTATTTT. Translation: CASSLEGGTDTQYF.

Note on this clone: An end of the junction differs from the germline gene, which may be a read error. The V call is TRBV6-1, the J call TRBJ2-2; perhaps TRBD2 as D (5 bases). Per germline, CDR1 MNHNS and CDR2 SASEGT. CDR3 length: 15 amino acids. Here the CDR3 DNA reads TGTGCCAGCAGCGCTGAGGCGCTCGAACACCGGGGAGCTGTTTTT. Protein sequence: CASSAEALEHRGAVF.

The chain employs TRBV6-6 and TRBJ2-7; D gene unclear. CDR1 MNHNY and CDR2 SVGAGI come from the germline V gene (reference sequence). The germline V and J ends were trimmed by 0 bases and 2 bases, with 8 bases remaining between them. This CDR3 comprises 14 residues. DNA for the CDR3: TGTGCCAGCAGTTACTCTTACTTCCCCTACGAGCAGTACTTC. It codes for CASSYSYFPYEQYF.

The CDR3 region is CASSLTGTGVYEQYF. For the CDR3, the DNA is TGTGCCAGCAGCCTTACCGGGACAGGGGTCTACGAGCAGTACTTC. V gene TRBV13 combines with J gene TRBJ2-7; 10 bases align to TRBD1. Per germline, CDR1 PRHDT and CDR2 FYEKMQ (reference sequence). The CDR3 consists of 15 residues. With V trimmed by 5 bases and J by 3 bases, 7 bases remained unmatched.